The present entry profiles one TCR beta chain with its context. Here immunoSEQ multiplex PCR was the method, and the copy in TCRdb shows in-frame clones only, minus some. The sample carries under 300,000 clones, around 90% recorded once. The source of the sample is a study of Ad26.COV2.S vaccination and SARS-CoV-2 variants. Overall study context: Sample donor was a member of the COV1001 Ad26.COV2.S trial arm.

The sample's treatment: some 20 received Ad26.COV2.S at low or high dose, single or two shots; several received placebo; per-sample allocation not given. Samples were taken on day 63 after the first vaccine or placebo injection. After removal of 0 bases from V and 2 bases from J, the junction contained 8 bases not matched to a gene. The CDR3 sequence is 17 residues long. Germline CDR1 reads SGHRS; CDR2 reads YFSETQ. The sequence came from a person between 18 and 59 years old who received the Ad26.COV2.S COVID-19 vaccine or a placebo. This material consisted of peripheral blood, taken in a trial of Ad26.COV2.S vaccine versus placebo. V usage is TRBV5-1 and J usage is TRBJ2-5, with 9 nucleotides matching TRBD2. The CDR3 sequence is CASSLVVGTSKQETQYF. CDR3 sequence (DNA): TGCGCCAGCAGCTTGGTGGTCGGGACTAGCAAACAAGAGACCCAGTACTTC.